This TCR beta chain was retrieved from a study of T cell responses to AZD1222 COVID-19 vaccine. The study, taken as a whole, reports: Just five to seven people given AZD1222 tested seropositive at baseline. Donors were mostly white British, more females; clonal diversity possibly underestimated. Only after the peak T cell response were repertoires sampled.

On this clone itself: The antigen is not known.

Both about-4-week and about-12-week second-dose recipients were combined. Trimming took 3 bases from V and 4 from J; bases not matched to a gene: 18. The CDR3 is 21 residues long. CDR1 and CDR2 from the germline V gene are KGHSH and LQKENI. Measured with immunoSEQ multiplex PCR; TCRdb has only the in-frame clones, and not every one. This sample has approximately 31,000 clones; roughly 88% occur once, and the top ten carry 12% to 15%. The specimen comprised peripheral blood, sampled 28 days after the second AZD1222 dose. The V call is TRBV18, the J call TRBJ2-6, with 10 bases fitting TRBD1. This TCR was recovered from an adult who received the AZD1222 COVID-19 vaccine. Here the CDR3 reads CASSPERTSGTGAFGANVLTF. CDR3 coding DNA: TGTGCCAGCTCACCCGAGAGGACTTCCGGGACAGGGGCGTTCGGGGCCAACGTCCTGACTTTC.